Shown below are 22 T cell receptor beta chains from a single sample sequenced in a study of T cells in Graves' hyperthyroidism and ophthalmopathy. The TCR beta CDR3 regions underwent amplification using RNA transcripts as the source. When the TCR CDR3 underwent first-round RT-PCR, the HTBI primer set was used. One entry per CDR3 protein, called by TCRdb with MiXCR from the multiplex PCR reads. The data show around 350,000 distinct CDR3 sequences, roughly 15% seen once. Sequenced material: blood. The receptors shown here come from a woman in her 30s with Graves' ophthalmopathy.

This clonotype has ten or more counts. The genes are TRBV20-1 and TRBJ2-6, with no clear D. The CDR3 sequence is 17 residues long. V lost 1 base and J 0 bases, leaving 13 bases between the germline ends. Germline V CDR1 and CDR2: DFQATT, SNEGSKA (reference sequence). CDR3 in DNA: TGCAGTGCTAGAGGTAGAGGTGTGAGCTCTGGGGCCAACGTCCTGACTTTC. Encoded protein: CSARGRGVSSGANVLTF.

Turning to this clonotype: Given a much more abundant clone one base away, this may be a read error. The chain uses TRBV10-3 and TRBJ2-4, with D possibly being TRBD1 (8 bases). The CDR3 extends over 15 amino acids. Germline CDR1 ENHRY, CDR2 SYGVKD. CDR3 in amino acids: CATSDGQGGVNIQYF. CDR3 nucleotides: TGTGCCACCAGTGACGGACAGGGAGGGGTGAACATTCAGTACTTC.

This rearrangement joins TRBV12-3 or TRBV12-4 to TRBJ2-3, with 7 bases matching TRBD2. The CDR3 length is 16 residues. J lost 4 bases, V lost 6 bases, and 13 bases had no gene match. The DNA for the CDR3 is TGTGCCAGCAGCCACCTCGGGGGGAAAGCCCCAGATACGCAGTATTTT. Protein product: CASSHLGGKAPDTQYF.

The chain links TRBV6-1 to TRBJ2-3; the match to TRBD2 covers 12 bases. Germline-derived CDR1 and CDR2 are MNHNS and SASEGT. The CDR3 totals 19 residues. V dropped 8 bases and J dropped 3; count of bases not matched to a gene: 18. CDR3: CASAGTGGASGGATDTQYF. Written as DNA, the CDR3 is TGTGCCAGCGCGGGAACCGGCGGGGCTAGCGGGGGGGCAACAGATACGCAGTATTTT.

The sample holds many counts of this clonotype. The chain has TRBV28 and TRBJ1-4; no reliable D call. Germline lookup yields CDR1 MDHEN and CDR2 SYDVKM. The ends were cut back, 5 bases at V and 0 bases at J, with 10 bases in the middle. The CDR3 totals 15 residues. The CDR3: CASSPRTATNEKLFF. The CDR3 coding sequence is TGTGCCAGCAGTCCACGGACGGCAACTAATGAAAAACTGTTTTTT.

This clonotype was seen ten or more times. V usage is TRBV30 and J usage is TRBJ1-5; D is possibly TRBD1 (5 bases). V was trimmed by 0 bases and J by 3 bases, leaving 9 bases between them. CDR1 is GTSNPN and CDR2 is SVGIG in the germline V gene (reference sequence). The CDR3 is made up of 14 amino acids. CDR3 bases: TGTGCCTGGAGTGTATTAGGGACCAATCAGCCCCAGCATTTT. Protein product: CAWSVLGTNQPQHF.

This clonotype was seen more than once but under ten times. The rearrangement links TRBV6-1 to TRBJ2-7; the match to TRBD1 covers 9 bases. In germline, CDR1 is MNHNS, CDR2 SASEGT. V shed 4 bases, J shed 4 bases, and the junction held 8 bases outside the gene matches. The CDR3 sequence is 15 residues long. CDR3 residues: CASSVQGAGGYEQYF. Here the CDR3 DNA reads TGTGCCAGCAGTGTACAGGGGGCTGGGGGTTACGAGCAGTACTTC.

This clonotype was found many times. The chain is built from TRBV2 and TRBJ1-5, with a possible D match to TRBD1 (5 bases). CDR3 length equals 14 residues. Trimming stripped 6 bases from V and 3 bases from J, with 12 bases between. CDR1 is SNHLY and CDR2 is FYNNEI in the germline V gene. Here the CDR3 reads CASSATVDNQPQHF. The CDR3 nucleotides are TGTGCCAGCAGCGCGACAGTGGACAATCAGCCCCAGCATTTT.

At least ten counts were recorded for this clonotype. The CDR3 reads CSASGTRTDTQYF. The CDR3 DNA reads TGCAGTGCTAGCGGGACTCGCACAGATACGCAGTATTTT. The genes are TRBV20-1 and TRBJ2-3, with a possible D match to TRBD2 (6 bases). The CDR3 sequence is 13 residues long. The germline gives CDR1 DFQATT, CDR2 SNEGSKA (reference sequence). Deletions cut 3 bases from V and 1 base from J, with 8 bases between.

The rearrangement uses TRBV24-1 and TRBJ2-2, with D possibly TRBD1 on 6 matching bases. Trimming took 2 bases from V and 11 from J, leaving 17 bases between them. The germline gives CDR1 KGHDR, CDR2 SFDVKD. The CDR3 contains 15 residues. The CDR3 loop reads CATSDSPRGSRELFF. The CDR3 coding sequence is TGTGCCACCAGTGATTCGCCCAGGGGTTCGAGAGAGCTGTTTTTT.

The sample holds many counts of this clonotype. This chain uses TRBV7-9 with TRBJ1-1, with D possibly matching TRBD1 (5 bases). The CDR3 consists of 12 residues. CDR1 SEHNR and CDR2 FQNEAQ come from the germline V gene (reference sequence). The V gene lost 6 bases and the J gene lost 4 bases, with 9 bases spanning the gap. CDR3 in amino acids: CASSQGFTEAFF. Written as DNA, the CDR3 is TGTGCCAGCAGTCAGGGTTTCACTGAAGCTTTCTTT.

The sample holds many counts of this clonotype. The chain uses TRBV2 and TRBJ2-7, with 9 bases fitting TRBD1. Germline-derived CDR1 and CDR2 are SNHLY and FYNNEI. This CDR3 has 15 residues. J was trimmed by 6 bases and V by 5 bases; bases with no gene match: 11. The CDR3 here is CASSSRQGEVGEQYF. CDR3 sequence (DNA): TGTGCCAGCAGTTCCAGACAGGGGGAAGTGGGCGAGCAGTACTTC.

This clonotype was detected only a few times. CDR3 nucleotide sequence: TGTGCCAGTAGACTGGGACCGCAATCAGATACGCAGTATTTT. Residues: CASRLGPQSDTQYF. The chain combines TRBV19 with TRBJ2-3, with D perhaps given as TRBD1 or TRBD2 (5 bases each). Germline V gene data show CDR1 as LNHDA and CDR2 as SQIVND (reference sequence). This CDR3 is 14 amino acids long. The ends were cut back, 6 bases at V and 4 bases at J, with 14 bases in the middle.

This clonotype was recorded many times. CDR3 sequence (DNA): TGTGCCAGCAGTTTATATCCGGACAACTATGGCTACACCTTC. Its protein product is CASSLYPDNYGYTF. The chain employs TRBV27 and TRBJ1-2, with unresolved D. Germline V gene data show CDR1 as MNHEY and CDR2 as SMNVEV (reference sequence). V was pared by 1 base and J by 2 bases, with 8 bases between. This CDR3 has 14 amino acids.

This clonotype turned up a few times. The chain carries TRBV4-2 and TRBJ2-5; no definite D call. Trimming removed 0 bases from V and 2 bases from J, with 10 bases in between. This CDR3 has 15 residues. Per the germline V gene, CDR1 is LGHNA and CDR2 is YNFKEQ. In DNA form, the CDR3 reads TGTGCCAGCAGCCAAGAGGTACTAAAACAAGAGACCCAGTACTTC. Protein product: CASSQEVLKQETQYF.

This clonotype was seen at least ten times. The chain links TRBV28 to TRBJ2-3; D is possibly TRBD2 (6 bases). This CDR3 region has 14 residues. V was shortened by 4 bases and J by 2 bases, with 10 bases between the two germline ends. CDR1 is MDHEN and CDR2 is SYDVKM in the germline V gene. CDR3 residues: CASSSAGNTDTQYF. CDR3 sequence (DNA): TGTGCCAGCAGTTCTGCGGGGAACACAGATACGCAGTATTTT.

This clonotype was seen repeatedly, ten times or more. CDR3 protein: CASTDRSLLNEQFF. The CDR3, as DNA: TGTGCCAGCACTGACAGGAGCCTTCTCAATGAGCAGTTCTTC. This chain connects TRBV12-3 or TRBV12-4 to TRBJ2-1; maybe TRBD1 (6 bases). The germline V and J ends were trimmed by 7 bases and 6 bases, with 16 bases remaining between them. The CDR3 is made up of 14 amino acids.

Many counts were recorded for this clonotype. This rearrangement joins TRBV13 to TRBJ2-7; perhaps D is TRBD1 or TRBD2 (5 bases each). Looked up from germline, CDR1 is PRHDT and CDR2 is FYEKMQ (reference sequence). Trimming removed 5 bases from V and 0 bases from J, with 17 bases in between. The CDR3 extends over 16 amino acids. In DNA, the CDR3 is TGTGCCAGCAGCGCCAGTAGGGGAGCCAACTCCTACGAGCAGTACTTC. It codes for CASSASRGANSYEQYF. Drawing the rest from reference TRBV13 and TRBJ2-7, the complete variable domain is AAGVIQSPRHLIKEKRETATLKCYPIPRHDTVYWYQQGPGQDPQFLISFYEKMQSDKGSIPDRFSAQQFSDYHSELNMSSLELGDSALYFCASSASRGANSYEQYFGPGTRLTVT.

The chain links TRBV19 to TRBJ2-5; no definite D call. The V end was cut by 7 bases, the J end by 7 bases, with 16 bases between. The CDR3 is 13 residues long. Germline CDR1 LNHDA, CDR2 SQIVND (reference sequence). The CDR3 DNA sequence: TGTGCCAGTACTCCGGGTCCCCTTGGGACCCAGTACTTC. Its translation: CASTPGPLGTQYF.

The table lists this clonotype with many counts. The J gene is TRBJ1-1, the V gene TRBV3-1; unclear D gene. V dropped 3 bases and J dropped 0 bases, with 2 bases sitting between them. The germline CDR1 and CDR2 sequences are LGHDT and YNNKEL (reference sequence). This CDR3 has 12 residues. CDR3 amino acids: CASSQLNTEAFF. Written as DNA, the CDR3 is TGTGCCAGCAGCCAGCTGAACACTGAAGCTTTCTTT. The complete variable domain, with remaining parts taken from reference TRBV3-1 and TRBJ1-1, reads DTAVSQTPKYLVTQMGNDKSIKCEQNLGHDTMYWYKQDSKKFLKIMFSYNNKELIINETVPNRFSPKSPDKAHLNLHINSLELGDSAVYFCASSQLNTEAFFGQGTRLTVV.

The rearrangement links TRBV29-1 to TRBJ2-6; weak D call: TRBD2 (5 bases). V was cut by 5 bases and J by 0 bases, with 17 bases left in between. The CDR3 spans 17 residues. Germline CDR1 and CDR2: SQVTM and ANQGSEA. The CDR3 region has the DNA TGCAGCGTTACCGAAAGGGAGCTGAGCTCTGGGGCCAACGTCCTGACTTTC. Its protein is CSVTERELSSGANVLTF.

The CDR3 sequence is CASSVAGGEGTEAFF. The CDR3 DNA reads as TGTGCCAGCAGCGTGGCGGGGGGGGAGGGCACTGAAGCTTTCTTT. The chain is built from TRBV9 and TRBJ1-1; the D gene is possibly TRBD1 (5 bases). Germline V gene sequence: CDR1 SGDLS, CDR2 YYNGEE. Trimming took 2 bases from V and 4 from J, leaving 15 bases between them. This CDR3 is built from 15 residues.